These T cell receptor beta chains were read from a single sample in a study of control samples from healthy donors and cancer patients. Here immunoSEQ multiplex PCR was the method, and the copy in TCRdb shows in-frame clones only, minus some. The profile shows about 100,000 clones, around four fifths of them singletons. The specimen was blood. The receptors come from a man aged 25 to 45 in good health. The CDR3 runs from the conserved cysteine through the conserved F or W. The order of the fields is J gene, D gene, clone size, V gene, CDR3 DNA, CDR3 protein. A D gene is named only where the DNA matches it firmly. The size of a clone is reported for some rows only, either as once, few or many, or as a class for expanded clones.

TRBJ2-3	TRBD1	-	TRBV5-1	TGCGCCAGCAGCCCGGACAGGGGGCCAGATACGCAGTATTTT	CASSPDRGPDTQYF
TRBJ2-5	TRBD1	-	TRBV5-1	TGCGCCAGCAGCTTGGAAGGGACAGCCTCGGAGACCCAGTACTTC	CASSLEGTASETQYF
TRBJ2-2	TRBD1	-	TRBV19	TGTGCCAGTAGTATTTCGGGGACAGCGAACACCGGGGAGCTGTTTTTT	CASSISGTANTGELFF
TRBJ1-5	-	-	TRBV5-6	TGTGCCAGCAGTCTGGCCGGGGGCAATCAGCCCCAGCATTTT	CASSLAGGNQPQHF
TRBJ2-1	TRBD2	-	TRBV11-3	TGTGCCAGCAGCTTGACTAGCGGGGGCTTGAATGAGCAGTTCTTC	CASSLTSGGLNEQFF
TRBJ1-4	-	-	TRBV5-1	TGCGCCAGCAGCTTGGCAGGGGCCCCGGAAAAACTGTTTTTT	CASSLAGAPEKLFF
TRBJ1-1	-	-	TRBV9	TGTGCCAGCAGCCCTAGGCGGGGGAGTCAACCGAACACTGAAGCTTTCTTT	CASSPRRGSQPNTEAFF
TRBJ1-5	-	few	TRBV18	TGTGCCAGCTCTAACGATAGGTCGGGCAATCAGCCCCAGCATTTT	CASSNDRSGNQPQHF
TRBJ2-7	-	-	TRBV7-8	TGTGCCAGCAGCTGGCAGGGGAACGAGCAGTACTTC	CASSWQGNEQYF
TRBJ2-7	-	-	TRBV19	TGTGCCAGTAGTCCCACGGACCGGAGAAGCTCCTACGAGCAGTACTTC	CASSPTDRRSSYEQYF
TRBJ2-1	TRBD2	few	TRBV19	TGTGCCAGTAGTATGAGGCGGGGGGGCCAGTCCTACAATGAGCAGTTCTTC	CASSMRRGGQSYNEQFF
TRBJ1-4	-	-	TRBV5-1	TGCGCCAGCAGCCGCGGGACAAATGAAAAACTGTTTTTT	CASSRGTNEKLFF
TRBJ1-6	-	-	TRBV28	TGTGCCAGCAGTATAGGGGGCTCCTATAATTCACCCCTCCACTTT	CASSIGGSYNSPLHF
TRBJ1-2	-	-	TRBV12-3/TRBV12-4	TGTGCCAGCAGTTTCTCCGCCTTCTATGGCTACACCTTC	CASSFSAFYGYTF
TRBJ1-2	-	-	TRBV3-1/TRBV3-2	TGTGCCAGCAGCCGAGCGACCTGGGGCTATGGCTACACCTTC	CASSRATWGYGYTF
TRBJ1-1	-	-	TRBV6-5	TGTGCCAGCACCCCCTCCTCCACTGAAGCTTTCTTT	CASTPSSTEAFF
TRBJ2-1	-	many	TRBV4-2	TGTGCCACCCGGATTAGCGCGAACAATGAGCAGTTCTTC	CATRISANNEQFF
TRBJ1-1	-	-	TRBV6-5	TGTGCCAGCAGTTACGAGGCAGGGGCTCGGAACACTGAAGCTTTCTTT	CASSYEAGARNTEAFF
TRBJ1-5	-	few	TRBV7-9	TGTGCCAGCGCTGGACGCACAACAGGGAGCAATCAGCCCCAGCATTTT	CASAGRTTGSNQPQHF
TRBJ2-5	-	-	TRBV24-1	TGTGCCACCAGTGATTCACGCAGGGCGCAAGAGACCCAGTACTTC	CATSDSRRAQETQYF
TRBJ2-7	-	-	TRBV5-1	TGCGCCAGCAGCTTGGGTATAGTAGGGTCCCTCGAGCAGTACTTC	CASSLGIVGSLEQYF
TRBJ2-7	TRBD1	-	TRBV14	TGTGCCAGCAGCTTCCGGGACAGGGGAATCTACGAGCAGTACTTT	CASSFRDRGIYEQYF